A single sample is the source of the 4 T cell receptor beta chains below, sequenced in a study of blood T cell repertoires in COVID-19. Assay: immunoSEQ multiplex PCR; the TCRdb copy retains only in-frame clones and omits some. The sample consists of around 59,000 clones, around 86% of them appearing once. The sequenced sample consisted of peripheral blood. These receptors all stem from a woman older than 75 with active or convalescent COVID-19.

This sequence joins TRBV6-6 and TRBJ1-5, with D perhaps matching TRBD1 (5 bases). V lost 7 bases and J lost 1, with 14 bases in between. CDR1 MNHNY and CDR2 SVGAGI come from the germline V gene (reference sequence). This CDR3 is built from 15 residues. CDR3: CASIEGGTSNQPQHF. Here the CDR3 DNA reads TGTGCCAGCATCGAAGGAGGGACCAGCAATCAGCCCCAGCATTTT.

The chain carries TRBV10-3 and TRBJ2-2; 11 bases fit TRBD2. The V and J ends lost 6 bases and 0 bases, in that order; junction bases with no gene match: 6. Per germline, CDR1 ENHRY and CDR2 SYGVKD. CDR3 length: 17 residues. In nucleotides, the CDR3 is TGTGCCATCAGCCTCACTAGCGGGGGCACGAACACCGGGGAGCTGTTTTTT. Its translation: CAISLTSGGTNTGELFF.

With regard to this clone: The same CDR3 arises from other DNA sequences in this sample as well. V gene TRBV5-1 combines with J gene TRBJ2-3, with 11 bases that match TRBD2. The CDR3 consists of 15 residues. The ends lost 3 bases at V and 1 base at J; junction bases unmatched: 1. In germline, CDR1 is SGHRS, CDR2 YFSETQ. The CDR3 DNA is TGCGCCAGCAGCTCGACTAGCGGGGGCACAGATACGCAGTATTTT. Its translation is CASSSTSGGTDTQYF. Using reference TRBV5-1 and TRBJ2-3 for the parts outside the CDR3, the full variable domain is KAGVTQTPRYLIKTRGQQVTLSCSPISGHRSVSWYQQTPGQGLQFLFEYFSETQRNKGNFPGRFSGRQFSNSRSEMNVSTLELGDSALYLCASSSTSGGTDTQYFGPGTRLTVL.

The V call is TRBV6-5, the J call TRBJ2-2, with no clear D. CDR3 length: 12 amino acids. The V gene lost 2 bases and the J gene lost 7 bases, with 5 bases spanning the gap. Germline V lookup: CDR1 MNHEY, CDR2 SVGAGI. This CDR3 is CASSYSNGELFF. The CDR3 DNA reads TGTGCCAGCAGTTACAGCAACGGGGAGCTGTTTTTT.